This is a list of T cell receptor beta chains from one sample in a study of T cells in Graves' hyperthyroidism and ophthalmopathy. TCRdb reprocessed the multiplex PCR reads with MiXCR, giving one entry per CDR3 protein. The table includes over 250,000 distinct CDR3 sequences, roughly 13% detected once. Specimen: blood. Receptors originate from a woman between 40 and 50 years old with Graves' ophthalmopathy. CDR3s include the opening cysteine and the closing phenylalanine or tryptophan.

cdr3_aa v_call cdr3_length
CASSFEDPDTEAFF TRBV5-1 14
CSAREPLPGGYTF TRBV20-1 13
CSVEIGETQYF TRBV29-1 11
CASRTTTRYTEAFF TRBV12-3/TRBV12-4 14
CSAPGLRKDTQYF TRBV20-1 13
CASSISGQGAPTDTQYF TRBV19 17
CASSRGQISNEKLFF TRBV11-2 15
CASSFNRDRREKLFF TRBV5-6 15
CASSEDRWWSPLHF TRBV6-1 14
CASRPDSYQPQHF TRBV5-1 13
CASSQEDIGLETQYF TRBV4-1 15
CASSPDMDTQYF TRBV18 12
CATSGTSKETQYF TRBV24-1 13
CASSYSAIGGSYEQYF TRBV6-6 16
CASSPGQAGTGELFF TRBV7-6 15
CAWSLQENTEAFF TRBV30 13
CASQGDGYTEAFF TRBV19 13
CASSKGRGGTTEAFF TRBV11-2 15
CAISESRKGTDNYGYTF TRBV10-3 17
CASSPRHEQYF TRBV7-2 11
CASSEGVSQPQHF TRBV2 13
CASSTRQASDTQYF TRBV5-5 14
CASSQGPVPPYEQYF TRBV14 15
CASSPAGGPSDTQYF TRBV18 15
CSASPSGRAETQYF TRBV20-1 14
CASSLRDKNTGELFF TRBV5-1 15
CASSQRPPGQAVEKLFF TRBV7-9 17
CASSDLQGTEAFF TRBV10-2 13
CASSFRQAETQYF TRBV7-2 13
CSVYRGNTEAFF TRBV29-1 12
CASRNRGLSYEQYF TRBV28 14
CAIAVNTGGRNEQYF TRBV10-3 15
CASSPGLAGSRSYNEQFF TRBV28 18
CASSYSPQGHLIENGYTF TRBV6-6 18
CAAGATYEQYF TRBV7-9 11
CASRPTGLAGEETQYF TRBV3-1 16
CASSERTYKTGELFF TRBV12-3/TRBV12-4 15
CAREQGQNTGELFF TRBV7-2 14
CASSFKGSGSLNTGELFF TRBV27 18
CASSSRGLVGYEQYF TRBV6-1 15
CASSPVGGVNTEAFF TRBV18 15
CASSPYLGGGSQETQYF TRBV5-1 17
CASSFGQSGNTIYF TRBV5-6 14
CASRAGGSFYEQYF TRBV6-2/TRBV6-3 14
CASSQDFRTSFEQFF TRBV4-2 15
CASSVGPTSRFF TRBV7-9 12
CASSLIQAGLTYEQYF TRBV7-8 16
CVRDRATNYGYTF TRBV2 13
CASSLDGQAYGYTF TRBV5-4 14
CASSLANSGNTIYF TRBV12-3/TRBV12-4 14
CASSQAEGYNEQFF TRBV3-1 14
CSATQGARGYTF TRBV20-1 12
CAWSVRVDRGNQPQHF TRBV30 16
CASSAGQPRTDTQYF TRBV19 15
CASSPPTSGGRETQYF TRBV18 16